Following are 12 T cell receptor beta chains from one sample sequenced in a study of shared clonotypes between healthy human individuals. Some clones are missing from TCRdb's copy, which holds only in-frame ones; the method was immunoSEQ multiplex PCR. Of over 800,000 clones in the sample, 80% to 95% were seen once. Cells designated naive CD8 were CD45RO-negative and were positively selected for CCR7, with terminally differentiated effector memory CD45RA+ cells excluded. The sample was naive CD8+ T cells sorted from blood. These receptors were taken from a man aged 25-45 years in good health.

This rearrangement joins TRBV29-1 to TRBJ2-5, with TRBD2 identical over 11 bases. The CDR3 totals 14 residues. Trimming took 5 bases from V and 3 from J; bases not matched to a gene: 5. Germline CDR1 reads SQVTM; CDR2 reads ANQGSEA. The CDR3 is CSVNSGRAEETQYF. CDR3 bases: TGCAGCGTTAATAGCGGGAGGGCCGAAGAGACCCAGTACTTC.

This clone came up once. This rearrangement joins TRBV27 to TRBJ2-7; tentatively, D is TRBD2 (5 bases). V dropped 5 bases and J dropped 2 bases, with 16 bases sitting between them. From germline, CDR1 is MNHEY and CDR2 SMNVEV (reference sequence). The CDR3 is 15 amino acids. The CDR3 DNA reads as TGTGCCAGCAGTCACTCAACTAGAAACCCCTACGAGCAGTACTTC. Translation gives CASSHSTRNPYEQYF.

J is TRBJ1-2 and V is TRBV28, with D tentatively TRBD1 (5 bases). Trimming stripped 3 bases from V and 3 bases from J, with 8 bases between. Germline CDR1 MDHEN, CDR2 SYDVKM. The CDR3 is 13 amino acids. The CDR3 nucleotides read TGTGCCAGCAGTTTTGGAGGGGACTATGGCTACACCTTC. This encodes CASSFGGDYGYTF.

Concerning this clone itself: Other DNA sequences of this sample code for an identical CDR3. The rearrangement uses TRBV28 and TRBJ2-1, with D possibly matching TRBD2 (5 bases). Per germline, CDR1 MDHEN and CDR2 SYDVKM. The V gene lost 6 bases and the J gene lost 0 bases, with 12 bases spanning the gap. This CDR3 is built from 15 residues. In nucleotides, the CDR3 is TGTGCCAGCAGCCTCCGTGGAGGCTCCTACAATGAGCAGTTCTTC. This sequence encodes CASSLRGGSYNEQFF.

This clone was seen once. Within the sample, other DNA sequences also encode this same CDR3. CDR3 bases: TGTGCCAGCTCACCACCCGCAACTAATGAAAAACTGTTTTTT. It is translated as CASSPPATNEKLFF. This sequence joins TRBV18 and TRBJ1-4; D call uncertain. The germline V and J ends were trimmed by 0 bases and 0 bases, with 2 bases remaining between them. CDR3 length equals 14 residues. Germline-derived CDR1 and CDR2 are KGHSH and LQKENI. The full variable domain, with the rest looked up from reference TRBV18 and TRBJ1-4, is NAGVMQNPRHLVRRRGQEARLRCSPMKGHSHVYWYRQLPEEGLKFMVYLQKENIIDESGMPKERFSAEFPKEGPSILRIQQVVRGDSAAYFCASSPPATNEKLFFGSGTQLSVL.

The chain is built from TRBV5-4 and TRBJ2-7; perhaps TRBD2 as D (7 bases). Germline V gene lookup returns CDR1 SGHNT and CDR2 YYREEE (reference sequence). The V gene lost 2 bases and the J gene lost 5 bases, with 14 bases spanning the gap. The CDR3 loop spans 14 amino acids. CDR3 residues: CASSFYGGLNEQYF. The CDR3 region has the DNA TGTGCCAGCAGCTTTTACGGGGGGCTAAACGAGCAGTACTTC.

The chain has TRBV4-1 and TRBJ2-7; D perhaps matches TRBD1 (5 bases). Germline loops: CDR1 MGHRA, CDR2 YSYEKL. This CDR3 spans 14 amino acids. Deletions cut 0 bases from V and 5 bases from J, with 11 bases between. The CDR3 sequence: CASSQEQGLDEQYF. CDR3 DNA: TGCGCCAGCAGCCAAGAGCAGGGCCTCGACGAGCAGTACTTC.

The V call is TRBV19, the J call TRBJ1-5; D is undetermined. This CDR3 region has 12 residues. Between the trimmed V and J ends, which lost 5 bases and 4 bases, there was a span of 6 bases. Germline values: CDR1 LNHDA, CDR2 SQIVND (reference sequence). DNA of the CDR3: TGTGCCAGTAGTCCGCAGAATCAGCCCCAGCATTTT. Translated, it gives CASSPQNQPQHF.

This chain links TRBV30 with TRBJ2-7, with a possible D match to TRBD2 (5 bases). The V gene's germline CDR1 is GTSNPN and CDR2 SVGIG (reference sequence). The CDR3 has 16 amino acids. Trimming stripped 0 bases from V and 1 base from J, with 16 bases between. The CDR3: CAWSVGIGLKSYEQYF. Here the CDR3 DNA reads TGTGCCTGGAGTGTCGGCATTGGACTGAAGTCCTACGAGCAGTACTTC. Drawing the rest from reference TRBV30 and TRBJ2-7, the complete variable domain is SQTIHQWPATLVQPVGSPLSLECTVEGTSNPNLYWYRQAAGRGLQLLFYSVGIGQISSEVPQNLSASRPQDRQFILSSKKLLLSDSGFYLCAWSVGIGLKSYEQYFGPGTRLTVT.

The gene calls are TRBV5-1 and TRBJ1-3, with D unresolved. V was cut by 4 bases and J by 8 bases, with 10 bases left in between. The CDR3 loop spans 12 amino acids. CDR1 and CDR2 from the germline V gene are SGHRS and YFSETQ. DNA of the CDR3: TGCGCCAGCAGCCACGAAGGGCACACCATATATTTT. Protein sequence: CASSHEGHTIYF. Combining the CDR3 with reference TRBV5-1 and TRBJ1-3 gives the whole variable domain KAGVTQTPRYLIKTRGQQVTLSCSPISGHRSVSWYQQTPGQGLQFLFEYFSETQRNKGNFPGRFSGRQFSNSRSEMNVSTLELGDSALYLCASSHEGHTIYFGEGSWLTVV.

Details on this clone: Just one base apart from a much larger clone, this may be a read error. This sample also contains other DNA sequences that code for the same CDR3. The rearrangement uses TRBV7-8 and TRBJ2-1; 10 bases match TRBD2. The V and J ends lost 1 base and 4 bases, in that order; junction bases with no gene match: 1. CDR1 and CDR2 from the germline V gene are SGHVS and FQNEAQ. The CDR3 sequence is 15 residues long. As DNA, the CDR3 is TGTGCCAGCAGCTTAGGGACTAGCGGATACAATGAGCAGTTCTTC. Protein: CASSLGTSGYNEQFF.

V usage is TRBV4-2 and J usage is TRBJ1-1; 8 nucleotides match TRBD1. In germline, CDR1 is LGHNA, CDR2 YNFKEQ. CDR3 length: 16 residues. J gave up 3 bases and V 4 bases, and 10 bases lay outside the gene matches. The CDR3 DNA is TGTGCCAGCAGCCCTGAGACAGGGGCTCAGGACACTGAAGCTTTCTTT. Protein sequence: CASSPETGAQDTEAFF.